This TCR beta chain was profiled in a study of shared clonotypes between healthy human individuals. The study's findings and limits: The diversity represented, both genetic and in exposure history, was limited by few donors.

In the case of this clone: The antigen remains unidentified.

Trimming cost V 1 base and J 5 bases; bases outside gene matches: 8. This CDR3 is built from 16 residues. The germline CDR1 and CDR2 sequences are SGHDT and YYEEEE. Only in-frame clones appear in the TCRdb table, and some are missing; sequencing was by immunoSEQ multiplex PCR. This table holds roughly 500,000 clones, 65% to 85% found once. Specimen: PBMCs. This rearrangement joins TRBV5-6 to TRBJ2-2; TRBD2 matches at 7 bases. The clonotype was recovered from a woman in her 40s in good health. Some clones in this sample may be carry-over from other donors' samples. The CDR3 DNA reads as TGTGCCAGCAGCTTGCGAAAAGCGGGACGGACCGGGGAGCTGTTTTTT. The encoded protein is CASSLRKAGRTGELFF.